This paragraph reports one T cell receptor (beta chain). The method was immunoSEQ multiplex PCR; TCRdb's version includes in-frame clones alone and lacks a portion of them. The data show roughly 100,000 clones, less than 85% seen once. CDR3 length equals 12 residues. V gave up 2 bases and J gave up 6 bases, with 7 bases separating them. Germline V lookup: CDR1 SGHRS, CDR2 YFSETQ. This entry is derived from a study of blood T cell repertoires in COVID-19. Study at large: T cells, B-cell-depleted T cells, or PBMCs supplied cDNA or gDNA.

The chain joins TRBV5-1 to TRBJ2-3; D remains ambiguous. Material: peripheral blood. This clonotype was obtained from a man aged 65 to 85 with active or convalescent COVID-19. CDR3 loop: CASSFSLDTQYF. The CDR3 DNA follows: TGCGCCAGCAGCTTTAGCCTCGATACGCAGTATTTT.